Listed here are 28 T cell receptor beta chains from one sample, sequenced in a study of OX40 agonist ivuxolimab in advanced cancers. Repertoires were generated with immunoSEQ multiplex PCR, while TCRdb's copy carries only in-frame clones and drops some. The repertoire includes under 95,000 clones, approximately 89% of them detected once, and more than 0.15% sits in the top ten. The starting material was CD4+ or CD8+ T cells sorted from blood, obtained in a trial of the OX40 agonist ivuxolimab. The receptor set was obtained from an adult with an advanced solid tumor such as melanoma, head and neck, liver or kidney cancer.

The chain links TRBV11-2 to TRBJ1-1; D is unclear. The CDR3 extends over 11 amino acids. Germline lookup yields CDR1 SGHAT and CDR2 FQNNGV. The V end was cut by 3 bases, the J end by 5 bases, with 4 bases between. The CDR3 DNA reads TGTGCCAGCAGCTTTAGGACTGAAGCTTTCTTT. It encodes CASSFRTEAFF.

The chain is built from TRBV30 and TRBJ1-2; maybe TRBD1 (6 bases). The CDR3 runs 13 residues. Germline values: CDR1 GTSNPN, CDR2 SVGIG (reference sequence). V gave up 4 bases and J gave up 8 bases, with 17 bases separating them. This chain's CDR3 is CAWNRRGAKGYTF. The CDR3 region has the DNA TGTGCCTGGAATAGGCGGGGGGCGAAGGGCTACACCTTC.

J is TRBJ2-3 and V is TRBV10-1; 7 bases match TRBD1. Unmatched junction bases numbered 2, after V lost 2 bases and J lost 9 bases. This CDR3 region has 12 residues. Looked up from germline, CDR1 is WNHNN and CDR2 is SYGVQD (reference sequence). The CDR3 is CASSETGQTQYF. DNA of the CDR3: TGCGCCAGCAGTGAGACGGGACAGACGCAGTATTTT.

The chain recombines TRBV27 with TRBJ2-7, with D perhaps matching TRBD2 (5 bases). Germline CDR1 reads MNHEY; CDR2 reads SMNVEV (reference sequence). V was shortened by 5 bases and J by 7 bases, with 15 bases between the two germline ends. There are 13 residues in the CDR3. CDR3 nucleotides: TGTGCCAGCAGTAGGACCCGGGATTGGGAGCAGTACTTC. This encodes CASSRTRDWEQYF.

The chain links TRBV6-1 to TRBJ2-5, with D tentatively TRBD1 (6 bases). The germline CDR1 and CDR2 sequences are MNHNS and SASEGT. The CDR3 contains 14 residues. V lost 1 base to trimming and J lost 8 bases, with 14 bases between them. CDR3 sequence reads: CASSEGLSGETQYF. The CDR3, as DNA: TGTGCCAGCAGTGAAGGCTTGTCAGGGGAAACCCAGTACTTC.

The gene calls are TRBV15 and TRBJ1-4; D gene ambiguous. The ends were cut back, 4 bases at V and 7 bases at J, with 16 bases in the middle. The CDR3 is made up of 15 amino acids. Germline V lookup: CDR1 LNHNV, CDR2 YYDKDF (reference sequence). The CDR3 nucleotides read TGTGCCACCAGCACTCCTGGGTGGTTGCCTGAAAAACTGTTTTTT. It encodes CATSTPGWLPEKLFF.

The chain links TRBV5-8 to TRBJ1-2; D gene unclear. Germline-derived CDR1 and CDR2 are SGHTS and YDEGEE. The CDR3 consists of 19 residues. The V and J ends lost 1 base and 6 bases respectively, with 28 bases between them. CDR3 sequence (DNA): TGTGCCAGCAGCTTGCGGGAGTTTTTACAGCTACTGAAGGAAAATGGCTACACCTTC. It translates to CASSLREFLQLLKENGYTF.

This chain connects TRBV10-2 to TRBJ1-5, with D possibly TRBD1 on 5 matching bases. Trimming removed 6 bases from V and 4 bases from J, with 13 bases in between. Germline V gives CDR1 WSHSY, CDR2 SAAADI. The CDR3 is 14 residues long. The chain's CDR3 is CASSPRGENQPQHF. DNA of the CDR3: TGCGCCAGCAGCCCACGGGGGGAAAATCAGCCCCAGCATTTT.

V usage is TRBV30 and J usage is TRBJ1-4; D is perhaps TRBD1 (6 bases). Germline V lookup: CDR1 GTSNPN, CDR2 SVGIG (reference sequence). Between the trimmed V and J ends, which lost 0 bases and 7 bases, there was a span of 9 bases. There are 13 residues in the CDR3. CDR3 sequence (DNA): TGTGCCTGGAGTGTACGAGGGGGTGAAAAACTGTTTTTT. Amino acids: CAWSVRGGEKLFF.

The rearrangement links TRBV15 to TRBJ2-7, with 9 nucleotides matching TRBD2. CDR1 is LNHNV and CDR2 is YYDKDF in the germline V gene (reference sequence). V lost 0 bases and J lost 7; bases outside the gene matches: 13. This CDR3 has 17 amino acids. The DNA of the CDR3 is TGTGCCACCAGCAGAGATAGTGCGGGAGGGCCGTTGAGTGAGCAGTACTTC. This encodes CATSRDSAGGPLSEQYF. The full variable domain, with the rest looked up from reference TRBV15 and TRBJ2-7, is DAMVIQNPRYQVTQFGKPVTLSCSQTLNHNVMYWYQQKSSQAPKLLFHYYDKDFNNEADTPDNFQSRRPNTSFCFLDIRSPGLGDTAMYLCATSRDSAGGPLSEQYFGPGTRLTVT.

The chain joins TRBV30 to TRBJ1-2; no firm D call. There are 15 residues in the CDR3. Trimming removed 0 bases at V and 0 bases at J, with 11 bases between. Germline V gene lookup returns CDR1 GTSNPN and CDR2 SVGIG (reference sequence). The CDR3 nucleotides are TGTGCCTGGAGTGTAAAAGGTTACACTAACTATGGCTACACCTTC. It codes for CAWSVKGYTNYGYTF.

About this clone: The sample carries other DNA sequences with the same CDR3. V usage is TRBV10-3 and J usage is TRBJ1-1; D perhaps matches TRBD1 (5 bases). Trimming took off 0 bases at V and 0 bases at J, with 5 bases between the two ends. CDR3 length equals 14 residues. Germline lookup yields CDR1 ENHRY and CDR2 SYGVKD. The CDR3 sequence: CAISESTVNTEAFF. Written as DNA, the CDR3 is TGTGCCATCAGTGAGTCGACAGTGAACACTGAAGCTTTCTTT.

This clone was seen only a few times. The rearrangement joins TRBV10-2 to TRBJ1-5, with a tentative D call TRBD1 (5 bases). From germline, CDR1 is WSHSY and CDR2 SAAADI. V was shortened by 7 bases and J by 3 bases, with 10 bases between the two germline ends. The CDR3 is made up of 13 amino acids. CDR3: CASTDSINQPQHF. CDR3 DNA sequence: TGCGCCAGCACTGACAGCATCAATCAGCCCCAGCATTTT.

The chain recombines TRBV6-1 with TRBJ1-1, with 8 bases matching TRBD1. This CDR3 is 14 amino acids long. Germline CDR1 MNHNS, CDR2 SASEGT. V was clipped by 6 bases and J by 5 bases; unmatched bases: 8. CDR3 sequence (DNA): TGTGCCAGCAGAATTACAGGGGGTAGGACTGAAGCTTTCTTT. This encodes CASRITGGRTEAFF.

The gene calls are TRBV15 and TRBJ2-3, with 7 bases fitting TRBD1. CDR1 is LNHNV, CDR2 YYDKDF, per germline (reference sequence). The CDR3 is 15 amino acids. J was trimmed by 4 bases and V by 1 base; bases with no gene match: 5. The CDR3, as DNA: TGTGCCACCAGCAGAGCCGACAGGGTCCCAGATACGCAGTATTTT. Its protein is CATSRADRVPDTQYF.

The J gene is TRBJ2-1, the V gene TRBV6-1; D could derive from TRBD1 or TRBD2 (7 bases each). This CDR3 has 14 amino acids. The ends were cut back, 8 bases at V and 4 bases at J, with 15 bases in the middle. The germline V gene encodes CDR1 MNHNS and CDR2 SASEGT. The CDR3 loop is CASATQGGYNEQFF. The CDR3 DNA sequence: TGTGCCAGCGCGACCCAGGGGGGGTACAATGAGCAGTTCTTC.

The chain employs TRBV9 and TRBJ2-1; no clear D gene. The CDR3 is 17 residues long. The germline V gene encodes CDR1 SGDLS and CDR2 YYNGEE. Trimming removed 0 bases from V and 4 bases from J, with 17 bases in between. Here the CDR3 reads CASSVELLPKTYNEQFF. The CDR3 DNA sequence: TGTGCCAGCAGCGTAGAACTACTCCCGAAGACTTACAATGAGCAGTTCTTC.

J is TRBJ2-1 and V is TRBV19; the match to TRBD1 covers 7 bases. The CDR3 covers 14 residues. CDR1 and CDR2 from the germline V gene are LNHDA and SQIVND (reference sequence). With V trimmed by 4 bases and J by 6 bases, 6 bases remained unmatched. CDR3 loop: CASSNYRGRNEQFF. CDR3 DNA: TGTGCCAGTAGTAACTACAGGGGTCGCAATGAGCAGTTCTTC.

Concerning this clone: This specimen includes other DNA sequences encoding the same CDR3. As DNA, the CDR3 is TGCGCCAGCAGCTTGGGGTCCCAAGAGACCCAGTACTTC. Protein product: CASSLGSQETQYF. This chain uses TRBV5-1 with TRBJ2-5; D not resolved. Germline lookup yields CDR1 SGHRS and CDR2 YFSETQ. The ends were cut back, 0 bases at V and 1 base at J, with 4 bases in the middle. The CDR3 is 13 amino acids. Combining the CDR3 with reference TRBV5-1 and TRBJ2-5 gives the whole variable domain KAGVTQTPRYLIKTRGQQVTLSCSPISGHRSVSWYQQTPGQGLQFLFEYFSETQRNKGNFPGRFSGRQFSNSRSEMNVSTLELGDSALYLCASSLGSQETQYFGPGTRLLVL.

V is TRBV11-2 and J is TRBJ2-1; 10 bases match TRBD1. V gave up 1 base and J gave up 5 bases; unmatched junction bases: 5. CDR3 length: 16 residues. Germline CDR1 SGHAT, CDR2 FQNNGV. Here the CDR3 reads CASSLGWGQGHNEQFF. The CDR3 bases are TGTGCCAGCAGCTTAGGGTGGGGACAGGGGCACAATGAGCAGTTCTTC.

V is TRBV30 and J is TRBJ1-1; D uncertain. The germline CDR1 and CDR2 sequences are GTSNPN and SVGIG (reference sequence). Trimming left V 3 bases short and J 2 bases short, with 13 bases between. This CDR3 region has 14 residues. CDR3 sequence (DNA): TGTGCCTGGAGGGTGACGTCTACCAACACTGAAGCTTTCTTT. It translates to CAWRVTSTNTEAFF.

V is TRBV5-1 and J is TRBJ2-1; D is unclear. Trimming pared 3 bases from V and 6 bases from J, leaving 16 bases between. The CDR3 contains 15 residues. Germline CDR1 SGHRS, CDR2 YFSETQ. In DNA form, the CDR3 reads TGCGCCAGCAGCTCCTACTTACGTTCTATCAATGAGCAGTTCTTC. Translation: CASSSYLRSINEQFF.

The chain joins TRBV9 to TRBJ2-2, with D possibly being TRBD2 (6 bases). With 0 bases removed from V and 8 bases from J, the gap between germline ends came to 14 bases. Germline loops: CDR1 SGDLS, CDR2 YYNGEE. The CDR3 has 15 amino acids. CDR3 in DNA: TGTGCCAGCAGCGTAGAAGGGACTCCTGGGGGGGAGCTGTTTTTT. As protein: CASSVEGTPGGELFF. Full variable domain (remainder filled in from reference TRBV9 and TRBJ2-2): DSGVTQTPKHLITATGQRVTLRCSPRSGDLSVYWYQQSLDQGLQFLIQYYNGEERAKGNILERFSAQQFPDLHSELNLSSLELGDSALYFCASSVEGTPGGELFFGEGSRLTVL.

This chain connects TRBV5-1 to TRBJ2-1; possible D gene TRBD1, 6 bases. Deletions cut 0 bases from V and 2 bases from J, with 9 bases between. In germline, CDR1 is SGHRS, CDR2 YFSETQ. The CDR3 is 15 amino acids. CDR3 sequence: CASSLAGAPYNEQFF. The CDR3 nucleotides read TGCGCCAGCAGCTTGGCAGGGGCCCCCTACAATGAGCAGTTCTTC.

J is TRBJ1-5 and V is TRBV9, with D possibly matching TRBD1 (5 bases). Germline V gives CDR1 SGDLS, CDR2 YYNGEE. The CDR3 totals 13 residues. V was pared by 4 bases and J by 7 bases, with 12 bases between. The CDR3 loop reads CASSHDGGQPQHF. The CDR3 DNA follows: TGTGCCAGCAGCCACGACGGGGGACAGCCCCAGCATTTT.

The V call is TRBV9, the J call TRBJ2-2; 8 nucleotides match TRBD2. Trimming cost V 4 bases and J 5 bases; bases outside gene matches: 10. The CDR3 contains 16 residues. The germline gives CDR1 SGDLS, CDR2 YYNGEE. CDR3 coding DNA: TGTGCCAGCAGCCCCTCTGCGGGAGGATATACCGGGGAGCTGTTTTTT. This codes for CASSPSAGGYTGELFF. Using reference TRBV9 and TRBJ2-2 for the parts outside the CDR3, the full variable domain is DSGVTQTPKHLITATGQRVTLRCSPRSGDLSVYWYQQSLDQGLQFLIQYYNGEERAKGNILERFSAQQFPDLHSELNLSSLELGDSALYFCASSPSAGGYTGELFFGEGSRLTVL.

The rearrangement links TRBV2 to TRBJ1-4, with D hard to call. The CDR3 has 15 amino acids. Germline loops: CDR1 SNHLY, CDR2 FYNNEI. V was pared by 3 bases and J by 1 base, with 9 bases between. The CDR3 reads CASSDRTGTNEKLFF. The DNA of the CDR3 is TGTGCCAGCAGTGACAGGACGGGAACTAATGAAAAACTGTTTTTT.

This chain connects TRBV5-6 to TRBJ1-2; the D is unclear. Per the germline V gene, CDR1 is SGHDT and CDR2 is YYEEEE. V dropped 3 bases and J dropped 0 bases, with 12 bases sitting between them. The CDR3 runs 15 residues. In DNA form, the CDR3 reads TGTGCCAGCAGCTCCTTTCAGTTTGCTAACTATGGCTACACCTTC. Translation: CASSSFQFANYGYTF.